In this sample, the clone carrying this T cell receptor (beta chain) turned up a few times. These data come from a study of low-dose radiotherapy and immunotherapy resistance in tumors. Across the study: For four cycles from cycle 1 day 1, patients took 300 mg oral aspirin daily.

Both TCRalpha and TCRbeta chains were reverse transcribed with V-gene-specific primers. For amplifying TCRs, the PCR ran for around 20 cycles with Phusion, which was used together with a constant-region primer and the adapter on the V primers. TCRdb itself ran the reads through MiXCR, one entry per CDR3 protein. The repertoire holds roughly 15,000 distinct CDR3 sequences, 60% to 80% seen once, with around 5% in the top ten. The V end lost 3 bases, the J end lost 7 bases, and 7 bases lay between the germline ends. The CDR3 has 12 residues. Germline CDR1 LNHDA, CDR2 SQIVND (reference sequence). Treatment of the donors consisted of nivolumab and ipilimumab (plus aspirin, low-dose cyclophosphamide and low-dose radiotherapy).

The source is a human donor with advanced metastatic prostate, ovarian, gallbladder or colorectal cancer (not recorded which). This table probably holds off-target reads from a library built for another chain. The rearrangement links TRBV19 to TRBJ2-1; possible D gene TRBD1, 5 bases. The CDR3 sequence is CASSMQGNEQFF. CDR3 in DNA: TGTGCCAGTAGTATGCAGGGAAATGAGCAGTTCTTC.